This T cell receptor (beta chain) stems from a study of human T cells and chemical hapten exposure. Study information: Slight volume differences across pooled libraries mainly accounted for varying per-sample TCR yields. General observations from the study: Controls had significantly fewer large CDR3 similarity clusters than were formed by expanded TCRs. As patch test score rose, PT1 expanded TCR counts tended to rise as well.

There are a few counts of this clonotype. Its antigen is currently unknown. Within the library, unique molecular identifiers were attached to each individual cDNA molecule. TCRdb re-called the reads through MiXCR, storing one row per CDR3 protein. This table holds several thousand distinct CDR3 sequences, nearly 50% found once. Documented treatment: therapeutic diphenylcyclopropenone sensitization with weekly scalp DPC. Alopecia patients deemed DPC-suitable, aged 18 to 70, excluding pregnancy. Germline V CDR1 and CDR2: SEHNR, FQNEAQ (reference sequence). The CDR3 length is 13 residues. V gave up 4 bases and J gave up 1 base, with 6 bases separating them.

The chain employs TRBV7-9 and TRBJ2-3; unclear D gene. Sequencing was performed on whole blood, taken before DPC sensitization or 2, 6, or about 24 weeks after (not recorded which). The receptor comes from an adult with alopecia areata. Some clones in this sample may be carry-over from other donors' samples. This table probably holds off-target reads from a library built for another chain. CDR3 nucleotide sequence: TGTGCCAGCAGCTCAGTGGGCACAGATACGCAGTATTTT. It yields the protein CASSSVGTDTQYF.